This T cell receptor (beta chain) was identified during a study of shared clonotypes between healthy human individuals. Study-level background: Each donor's CD8 memory used one plate, CD8 naive two, each CD4 subset three.

The study ran the assay at deep level. Sequenced by immunoSEQ multiplex PCR; TCRdb stores in-frame clones only, minus some. The sample shows over a million clones, around 98.5% of them seen only once. Germline-derived CDR1 and CDR2 are SGHRS and YFSETQ. There are 14 residues in the CDR3. V lost 0 bases, J lost 0 bases, and 7 bases lay in between. Worth noting for this clone: The same CDR3 also results from other DNA sequences found in this sample.

This clonotype was obtained from a man in his thirties or forties in good health. This chain links TRBV5-1 with TRBJ2-7; D call uncertain. Sequencing input: naive CD4+ T cells sorted from blood. Subset indicated: CD45RA+ positively selected. DNA of the CDR3: TGCGCCAGCAGCTTGGGGCTAAGCTCCTACGAGCAGTACTTC. It specifies CASSLGLSSYEQYF.